The T cell receptor beta chain described here comes from a study of cytomegalovirus exposure and HLA in healthy donors. Trimming removed 3 bases at V and 7 bases at J, with 25 bases between. The germline V gene encodes CDR1 GTSNPN and CDR2 SVGIG (reference sequence). This CDR3 comprises 17 residues. This PCR relied on a set of 60 Vbeta primers and 13 Jbeta primers. Method: immunoSEQ multiplex PCR; TCRdb's copy keeps in-frame clones and lacks some. The sample shows about 180,000 clones, under 85% of them seen only once. Study-level results: Earlier findings revealed that most TCR beta V segments proved productive either about 87% or about 30% of the time.

As concerns this clone: Its cognate antigen is unknown.

The chain couples TRBV30 to TRBJ2-4, with a tentative D call TRBD1 (5 bases). The sequence was collected from a male donor in good health and CMV-seronegative. Sequences were obtained from PBMCs. Written as DNA, the CDR3 is TGTGCCTGGAGCCATATTATACAGGCCCGCGTGGCTAACATTCAGTACTTC. Translation: CAWSHIIQARVANIQYF.